Following are 27 T cell receptor beta chains from one sample sequenced in a study of T cell repertoires in cytomegalovirus infection. Using its own MiXCR run on the reads, TCRdb lists one record per CDR3 protein. Among around 330,000 distinct CDR3 sequences listed, roughly 15% were seen once. Sequenced material: PBMCs. These TCRs come from a human donor in good health (CMV status not recorded). Some clones in this sample may be carry-over from other donors' samples.

This clonotype turned up a few times. The J gene is TRBJ1-1, the V gene TRBV20-1; TRBD1 aligns across 7 bases. The CDR3 loop spans 14 amino acids. V gave up 3 bases and J gave up 0 bases; unmatched junction bases: 4. Germline V gene sequence: CDR1 DFQATT, CDR2 SNEGSKA (reference sequence). The CDR3 loop is CSASQGGMNTEAFF. CDR3 nucleotides: TGCAGTGCTAGCCAGGGGGGAATGAACACTGAAGCTTTCTTT.

This clonotype was detected ten times or more. The rearrangement joins TRBV19 to TRBJ1-5; D call uncertain. Between the trimmed V and J ends, which lost 3 bases and 4 bases, there was a span of 7 bases. The CDR3 has 13 residues. Germline V gene sequence: CDR1 LNHDA, CDR2 SQIVND (reference sequence). Here the CDR3 reads CASSIVQNQPQHF. The CDR3 DNA is TGTGCCAGTAGTATTGTTCAAAATCAGCCCCAGCATTTT.

J is TRBJ2-7 and V is TRBV18; no clear D gene. Trimming left V 3 bases short and J 4 bases short, with 13 bases between. Germline CDR1 and CDR2: KGHSH and LQKENI. The CDR3 extends over 14 amino acids. The CDR3 coding sequence is TGTGCCAGCTCACCCAGCGACTCCTTTTACGAGCAGTACTTC. As protein: CASSPSDSFYEQYF. The complete variable domain, with remaining parts taken from reference TRBV18 and TRBJ2-7, reads NAGVMQNPRHLVRRRGQEARLRCSPMKGHSHVYWYRQLPEEGLKFMVYLQKENIIDESGMPKERFSAEFPKEGPSILRIQQVVRGDSAAYFCASSPSDSFYEQYFGPGTRLTVT.

This clonotype has ten or more counts. This chain joins TRBV20-1 and TRBJ2-3; D is undetermined. The CDR3 totals 16 residues. Per germline, CDR1 DFQATT and CDR2 SNEGSKA (reference sequence). V was shortened by 3 bases and J by 1 base, with 17 bases between the two germline ends. The CDR3 region has the DNA TGCAGTGCTAGGGACCGCGTAGGAATCGGCACAGATACGCAGTATTTT. Its protein is CSARDRVGIGTDTQYF.

The chain couples TRBV19 to TRBJ2-1, with D uncertain. This CDR3 spans 13 amino acids. Trimming cost V 1 base and J 3 bases, with 4 bases left between them. Germline V gene lookup returns CDR1 LNHDA and CDR2 SQIVND (reference sequence). The CDR3 DNA reads TGTGCCAGTAGTATAGCTGACTACAATGAGCAGTTCTTC. Translated: CASSIADYNEQFF.

This clonotype was recorded many times. The chain employs TRBV6-1 and TRBJ1-5, with 8 bases identical to TRBD1. CDR1 MNHNS and CDR2 SASEGT come from the germline V gene. This CDR3 has 16 residues. V was clipped by 5 bases and J by 2 bases; unmatched bases: 8. DNA of the CDR3: TGTGCCAGCAGTCCGATTCAGGGGGCCGGCAATCAGCCCCAGCATTTT. Translated: CASSPIQGAGNQPQHF.

The sample holds a few counts of this clonotype. This rearrangement joins TRBV6-6 to TRBJ1-1; D is perhaps TRBD1 (5 bases). V was trimmed by 8 bases and J by 8 bases, leaving 9 bases between them. CDR3 length equals 10 residues. Germline V gene lookup returns CDR1 MNHNY and CDR2 SVGAGI (reference sequence). The CDR3 loop reads CASRQIEAFF. DNA of the CDR3: TGTGCCAGCCGACAGATCGAAGCTTTCTTT.

In regard to this clonotype: Likely a read error: the CDR3 ends without its conserved phenylalanine or tryptophan. This chain links TRBV27 with TRBJ1-1; 8 bases agree with TRBD1. Germline CDR1 MNHEY, CDR2 SMNVEV (reference sequence). The CDR3 is 14 amino acids. With 6 bases clipped from V and 2 bases from J, the junction kept 5 bases outside the gene matches. For the CDR3, the DNA is TGTGCCAGCAGAGCAGGGGGCAGTAACACTGAAGCTTTCCTT. Translating it yields CASRAGGSNTEAFL.

This clonotype was seen a single time. This may arise from a read error, as a much more abundant clone is one base away. This chain links TRBV7-2 with TRBJ2-3; TRBD2 matches 8 bases. Germline V CDR1 and CDR2: SGHTA, FQGNSA. CDR3 length: 16 residues. The CDR3 DNA reads TGTGCCAGCAGCCCACGGGGACTAGGGGGATCAGATATGCAGTATTTT. Its protein product is CASSPRGLGGSDMQYF.

This clonotype was observed a handful of times. Written as DNA, the CDR3 is TGCAGCGTTCGAGGGGGGGGGTCAGATACGCAGTATTTT. Residues: CSVRGGGSDTQYF. The chain has TRBV29-1 and TRBJ2-3, with D possibly being TRBD2 (7 bases). Trimming took off 5 bases at V and 4 bases at J, with 13 bases between the two ends. The germline CDR1 and CDR2 sequences are SQVTM and ANQGSEA. The CDR3 covers 13 residues.

The chain recombines TRBV9 with TRBJ1-6, with a weak D call TRBD1 (5 bases). Germline V gene sequence: CDR1 SGDLS, CDR2 YYNGEE. CDR3 length: 15 amino acids. Deletions cut 3 bases from V and 5 bases from J, with 12 bases between. Here the CDR3 reads CASSASPGNNSPLHF. DNA of the CDR3: TGTGCCAGCAGCGCAAGCCCAGGGAATAATTCACCCCTCCACTTT. Complete variable domain (other parts from reference TRBV9 and TRBJ1-6): DSGVTQTPKHLITATGQRVTLRCSPRSGDLSVYWYQQSLDQGLQFLIQYYNGEERAKGNILERFSAQQFPDLHSELNLSSLELGDSALYFCASSASPGNNSPLHFGNGTRLTVT.

Only one count was recorded for this clonotype. The chain joins TRBV20-1 to TRBJ2-5, with a weak D call TRBD1 (6 bases). V lost 3 bases to trimming and J lost 4 bases, with 18 bases between them. Germline CDR1 reads DFQATT; CDR2 reads SNEGSKA (reference sequence). The CDR3 totals 15 residues. The CDR3 nucleotides are TGCAGTGCTAGCCGACAGGCATTCTCGGGAGAGACCCAGTACTTC. Translated, it gives CSASRQAFSGETQYF.

This clonotype was detected ten times or more. The rearrangement joins TRBV7-2 to TRBJ1-4; no reliable D call. Germline CDR1 is SGHTA and CDR2 is FQGNSA. Trimming pared 2 bases from V and 2 bases from J, leaving 12 bases between. This CDR3 region has 16 residues. CDR3 residues: CASSLLTVGTNEKLFF. The CDR3 region has the DNA TGTGCCAGCAGCTTACTTACCGTGGGGACTAATGAAAAACTGTTTTTT.

This clonotype was seen ten or more times. The V and J genes are TRBV3-1 and TRBJ1-6, with D unresolved. Deletions cut 0 bases from V and 6 bases from J, with 6 bases between. Germline assignment: CDR1 LGHDT and CDR2 YNNKEL (reference sequence). The CDR3 is made up of 14 amino acids. CDR3 amino acids: CASSQDSPNSPLHF. The CDR3 DNA sequence: TGTGCCAGCAGCCAAGACAGTCCTAATTCACCCCTCCACTTT. Combining the CDR3 with reference TRBV3-1 and TRBJ1-6 gives the whole variable domain DTAVSQTPKYLVTQMGNDKSIKCEQNLGHDTMYWYKQDSKKFLKIMFSYNNKELIINETVPNRFSPKSPDKAHLNLHINSLELGDSAVYFCASSQDSPNSPLHFGNGTRLTVT.

This clonotype was recorded many times. V and J are TRBV7-2 and TRBJ2-7, with 11 bases identical to TRBD2. This CDR3 has 15 residues. V was pared by 6 bases and J by 2 bases, with 6 bases of the junction left unmatched. CDR1 is SGHTA and CDR2 is FQGNSA in the germline V gene. The CDR3: CASRKTSGAPYEQYF. The CDR3 nucleotides read TGTGCCAGCAGGAAGACTAGCGGGGCGCCCTACGAGCAGTACTTC. The full variable domain, rest sourced from reference TRBV7-2 and TRBJ2-7, is GAGVSQSPSNKVTEKGKDVELRCDPISGHTALYWYRQSLGQGLEFLIYFQGNSAPDKSGLPSDRFSAERTGGSVSTLTIQRTQQEDSAVYLCASRKTSGAPYEQYFGPGTRLTVT.

Of note for this clonotype: One junction end disagrees with the germline gene, perhaps due to a read error. The gene calls are TRBV7-2 and TRBJ2-1, with unresolved D. There are 14 residues in the CDR3. In germline, CDR1 is SGHTA, CDR2 FQGNSA. In DNA form, the CDR3 reads TGTGCCAGCAGTTTAGCTGTCCGGGTCAATGAGCAGTTCTTC. Residues: CASSLAVRVNEQFF.

This clonotype was seen at least ten times. The chain uses TRBV7-9 and TRBJ1-1, with TRBD1 matching over 7 bases. Germline V gene sequence: CDR1 SEHNR, CDR2 FQNEAQ (reference sequence). The CDR3 contains 14 residues. Losses at the gene ends were 5 bases for V and 0 bases for J; bases not matched to a gene: 3. As DNA, the CDR3 is TGTGCCAGCAGCCGACAGGGCTTGAACACTGAAGCTTTCTTT. It translates to CASSRQGLNTEAFF.

This clonotype was detected only a few times. V usage is TRBV25-1 and J usage is TRBJ1-4; D not certain. The CDR3 has 13 amino acids. CDR1 is MGHDK, CDR2 SYGVNS, per germline. Trimming took 1 base from V and 5 from J, leaving 5 bases between them. This chain's CDR3 is CASSESGNEKLFF. In nucleotides, the CDR3 is TGTGCCAGCAGTGAATCGGGGAATGAAAAACTGTTTTTT.

This clonotype was picked up a small number of times. V is TRBV12-3 or TRBV12-4 and J is TRBJ2-2, with a possible D match to TRBD2 (7 bases). Trimming left V 0 bases short and J 7 bases short, with 12 bases between. CDR3 length equals 15 residues. CDR3 loop: CASSLAGGPIGELFF. The CDR3 DNA follows: TGTGCCAGCAGTTTAGCGGGGGGGCCTATCGGGGAGCTGTTTTTT.

This clonotype was detected many times. The chain combines TRBV7-2 with TRBJ2-1; possibly TRBD2 for D (9 bases). In germline, CDR1 is SGHTA, CDR2 FQGNSA. This CDR3 contains 14 residues. The germline V and J ends were trimmed by 5 bases and 16 bases, with 24 bases remaining between them. Here the CDR3 reads CASSIGTGAGTSFF. The CDR3 DNA is TGTGCCAGCAGCATTGGGACAGGAGCCGGGACTAGCTTCTTC.

This rearrangement joins TRBV5-1 to TRBJ1-1; a possible D gene is TRBD1 (6 bases). Per the germline V gene, CDR1 is SGHRS and CDR2 is YFSETQ. The CDR3 totals 14 residues. The V and J ends lost 6 bases and 7 bases respectively, with 19 bases between them. CDR3 DNA: TGCGCCAGCAACGATGGGGGGGCTTGGAATGAAGCTTTCTTT. It translates to CASNDGGAWNEAFF.

This chain uses TRBV20-1 with TRBJ1-5; 8 bases line up with TRBD1. The length of the CDR3 is 16 residues. Germline lookup yields CDR1 DFQATT and CDR2 SNEGSKA (reference sequence). V was clipped by 0 bases and J by 4 bases; unmatched bases: 8. The CDR3 loop is CSARDRGTGYNQPQHF. The CDR3 DNA follows: TGCAGTGCTAGAGATCGTGGGACAGGTTATAATCAGCCCCAGCATTTT.

This clonotype was seen only a few times. This chain uses TRBV5-8 with TRBJ2-2; 7 bases are shared with TRBD1. With V trimmed by 7 bases and J by 0 bases, 6 bases remained unmatched. Per the germline V gene, CDR1 is SGHTS and CDR2 is YDEGEE. The CDR3 contains 15 residues. CDR3 amino acids: CASPTGSTNTGELFF. CDR3 in DNA: TGTGCCAGCCCGACAGGGAGCACGAACACCGGGGAGCTGTTTTTT.

This clonotype was seen only a few times. V gene TRBV20-1 combines with J gene TRBJ1-2; D is perhaps TRBD1 (6 bases). Trimming shortened V by 0 bases and J by 3 bases, and 14 bases separated the two germline ends. The CDR3 spans 15 residues. CDR1 is DFQATT and CDR2 is SNEGSKA in the germline V gene (reference sequence). The CDR3 DNA follows: TGCAGTGCTAGAGATCGGACAAGGGGGGACTATGGCTACACCTTC. Translating it yields CSARDRTRGDYGYTF.

In this sample, this clonotype turned up a few times. The genes are TRBV28 and TRBJ1-6; D not certain. The CDR3 has 14 residues. Germline CDR1 reads MDHEN; CDR2 reads SYDVKM. V gave up 6 bases and J gave up 7 bases, with 13 bases separating them. CDR3 sequence (DNA): TGTGCCAGCAGCAGCGGGCGGAGAAATTCACCCCTCCACTTT. This codes for CASSSGRRNSPLHF.

The chain is built from TRBV10-3 and TRBJ2-5, with TRBD1 as a possible D gene (7 bases). The CDR3 is 13 residues long. V lost 10 bases to trimming and J lost 3 bases, with 15 bases between them. The germline V gene encodes CDR1 ENHRY and CDR2 SYGVKD. The CDR3 DNA reads TGTGCCACTCAGGGGGGACCCAAAGAGACCCAGTACTTC. Its protein product is CATQGGPKETQYF.

This clonotype was seen a handful of times. The chain couples TRBV28 to TRBJ1-5; possibly TRBD1 for D (5 bases). The CDR3 extends over 15 amino acids. The V and J ends lost 5 bases and 6 bases respectively, with 17 bases between them. Germline CDR1 MDHEN, CDR2 SYDVKM. CDR3 bases: TGTGCCAGCAGTCCGGAGGGGAGGGTACGTCAGCCCCAGCATTTT. This sequence encodes CASSPEGRVRQPQHF.